This T cell receptor (beta chain) came from a study of blood T cell repertoires in COVID-19. V lost 3 bases, J lost 0 bases, and 3 bases lay in between. This CDR3 is 13 amino acids long. Looked up from germline, CDR1 is KGHSH and CDR2 is LQKENI. This clone was observed once. In the study's own analysis: Amplification with reference gene primers provided the estimates of nucleated cell counts. Method: immunoSEQ multiplex PCR; TCRdb's copy keeps in-frame clones and lacks some. V and J calls plus clone size are reproduced from that table; the DNA served to infer D and trimming. Of fewer than 200,000 clones listed, around four fifths are singletons.

V is TRBV18 and J is TRBJ1-5; D remains unclear. The source material was peripheral blood. The receptor was isolated from a man between 65 and 85 years old with active or convalescent COVID-19. CDR3 residues: CASSPRSNQPQHF. The CDR3 nucleotides read TGTGCCAGCTCACCCCGTAGCAATCAGCCCCAGCATTTT.